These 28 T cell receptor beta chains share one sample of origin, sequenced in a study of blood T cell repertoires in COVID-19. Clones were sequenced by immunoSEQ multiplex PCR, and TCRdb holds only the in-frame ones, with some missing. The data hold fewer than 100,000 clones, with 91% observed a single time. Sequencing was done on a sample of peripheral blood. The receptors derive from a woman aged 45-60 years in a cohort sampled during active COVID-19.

CDR3: CASTKDQTSRETQYF. In nucleotides, the CDR3 is TGTGCCAGCACAAAAGATCAGACTAGCAGGGAGACCCAGTACTTC. This rearrangement joins TRBV2 to TRBJ2-5; 7 bases are shared with TRBD2. This CDR3 contains 15 residues. Trimming removed 7 bases from V and 5 bases from J; junction bases left unmatched: 13. Germline V gene lookup returns CDR1 SNHLY and CDR2 FYNNEI. The whole variable domain, remainder taken from reference TRBV2 and TRBJ2-5, is EPEVTQTPSHQVTQMGQEVILRCVPISNHLYFYWYRQILGQKVEFLVSFYNNEISEKSEIFDDQFSVERPDGSNFTLKIRSTKLEDSAMYFCASTKDQTSRETQYFGPGTRLLVL.

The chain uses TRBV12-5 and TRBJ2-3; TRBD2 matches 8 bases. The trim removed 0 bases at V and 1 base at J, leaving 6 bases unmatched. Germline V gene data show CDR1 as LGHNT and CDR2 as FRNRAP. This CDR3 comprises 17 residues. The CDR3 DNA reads TGTGCTAGTGGTTTGGTACGAGCGGGGGATCGCACAGATACGCAGTATTTT. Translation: CASGLVRAGDRTDTQYF.

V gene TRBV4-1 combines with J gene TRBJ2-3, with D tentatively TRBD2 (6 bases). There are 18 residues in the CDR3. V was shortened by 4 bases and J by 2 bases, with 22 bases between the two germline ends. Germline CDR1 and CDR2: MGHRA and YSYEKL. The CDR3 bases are TGCGCCAGCAGCCCAAGCTTGATGCAGGGCGGGATCACAGATACGCAGTATTTT. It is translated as CASSPSLMQGGITDTQYF.

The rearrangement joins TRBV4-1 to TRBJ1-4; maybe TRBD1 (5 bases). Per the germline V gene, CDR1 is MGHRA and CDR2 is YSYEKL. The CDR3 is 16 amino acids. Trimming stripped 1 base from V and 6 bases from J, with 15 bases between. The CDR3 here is CASSQGGRQGYEKLFF. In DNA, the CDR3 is TGCGCCAGCAGCCAAGGGGGCCGGCAGGGATATGAAAAACTGTTTTTT.

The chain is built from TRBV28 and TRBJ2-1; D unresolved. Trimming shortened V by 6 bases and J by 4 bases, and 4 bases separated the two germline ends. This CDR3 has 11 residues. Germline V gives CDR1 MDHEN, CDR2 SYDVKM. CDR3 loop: CASSLYNEQFF. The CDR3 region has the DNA TGTGCCAGCAGCCTTTACAATGAGCAGTTCTTC.

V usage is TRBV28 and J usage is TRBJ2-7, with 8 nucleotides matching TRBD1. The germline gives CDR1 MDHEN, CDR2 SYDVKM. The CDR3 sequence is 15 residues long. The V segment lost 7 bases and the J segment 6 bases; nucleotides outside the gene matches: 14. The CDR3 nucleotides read TGTGCCAGCACCAATGCTCCCGGGACAGGTTCCGAGCAGTACTTC. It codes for CASTNAPGTGSEQYF.

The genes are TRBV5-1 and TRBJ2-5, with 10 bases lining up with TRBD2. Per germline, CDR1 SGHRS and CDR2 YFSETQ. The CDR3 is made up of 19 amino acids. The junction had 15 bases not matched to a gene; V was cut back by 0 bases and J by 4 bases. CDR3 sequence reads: CASSLGPPGVAGGIETQYF. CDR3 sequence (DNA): TGCGCCAGCAGCTTGGGCCCCCCCGGGGTAGCGGGAGGCATAGAGACCCAGTACTTC. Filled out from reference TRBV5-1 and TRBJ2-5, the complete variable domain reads KAGVTQTPRYLIKTRGQQVTLSCSPISGHRSVSWYQQTPGQGLQFLFEYFSETQRNKGNFPGRFSGRQFSNSRSEMNVSTLELGDSALYLCASSLGPPGVAGGIETQYFGPGTRLLVL.

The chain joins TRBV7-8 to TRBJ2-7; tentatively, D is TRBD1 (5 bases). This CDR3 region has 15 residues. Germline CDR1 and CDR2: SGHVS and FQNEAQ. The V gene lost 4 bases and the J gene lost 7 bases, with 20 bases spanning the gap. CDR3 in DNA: TGTGCCAGCAGCTCACTCGCCGCAGGGCTAGGGGAGCAGTACTTC. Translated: CASSSLAAGLGEQYF. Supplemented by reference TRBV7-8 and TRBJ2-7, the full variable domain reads GAGVSQSPRYKVAKRGQDVALRCDPISGHVSLFWYQQALGQGPEFLTYFQNEAQLDKSGLPSDRFFAERPEGSVSTLKIQRTQQEDSAVYLCASSSLAAGLGEQYFGPGTRLTVT.

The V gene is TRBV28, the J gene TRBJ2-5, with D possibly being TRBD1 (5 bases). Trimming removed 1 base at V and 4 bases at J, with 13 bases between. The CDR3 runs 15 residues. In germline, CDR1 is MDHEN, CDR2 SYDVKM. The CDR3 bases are TGTGCCAGCAGTTTATTTCGGGCAGGGCCAGAGACCCAGTACTTC. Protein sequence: CASSLFRAGPETQYF.

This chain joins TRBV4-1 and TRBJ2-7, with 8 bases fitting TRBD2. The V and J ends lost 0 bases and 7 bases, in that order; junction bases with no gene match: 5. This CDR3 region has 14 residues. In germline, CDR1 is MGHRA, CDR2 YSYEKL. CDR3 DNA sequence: TGCGCCAGCAGCCAAGATTGGGCTAGCGGGGAGCAGTACTTC. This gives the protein CASSQDWASGEQYF.

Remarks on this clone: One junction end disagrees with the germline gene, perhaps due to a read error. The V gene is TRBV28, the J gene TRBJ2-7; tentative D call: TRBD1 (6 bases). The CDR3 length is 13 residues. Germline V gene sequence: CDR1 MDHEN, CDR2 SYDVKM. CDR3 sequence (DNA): TGTGCCAGCAGTTTAACAGGGCTACAGAGGGATTGGTTC. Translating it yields CASSLTGLQRDWF.

This chain's CDR3 is CASSFSTGVNEQFF. The CDR3 nucleotides read TGTGCCAGCAGCTTTTCCACGGGGGTCAATGAGCAGTTCTTC. The V call is TRBV7-9, the J call TRBJ2-1, with D possibly matching TRBD2 (6 bases). CDR1 is SEHNR and CDR2 is FQNEAQ in the germline V gene (reference sequence). The V end was cut by 3 bases, the J end by 6 bases, with 12 bases between. The CDR3 length is 14 residues.

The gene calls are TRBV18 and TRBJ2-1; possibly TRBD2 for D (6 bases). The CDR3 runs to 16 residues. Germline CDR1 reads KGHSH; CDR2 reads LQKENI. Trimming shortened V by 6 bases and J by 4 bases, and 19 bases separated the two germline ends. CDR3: CASSIAGPGNYNEQFF. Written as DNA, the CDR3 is TGTGCCAGCTCCATTGCGGGACCAGGAAATTACAATGAGCAGTTCTTC.

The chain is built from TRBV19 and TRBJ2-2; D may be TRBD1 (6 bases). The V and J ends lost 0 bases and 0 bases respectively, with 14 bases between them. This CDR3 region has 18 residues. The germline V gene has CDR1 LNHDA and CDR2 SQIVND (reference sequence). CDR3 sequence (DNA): TGTGCCAGTAGTATAGATTGGTTGGGACAAACGAACACCGGGGAGCTGTTTTTT. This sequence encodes CASSIDWLGQTNTGELFF.

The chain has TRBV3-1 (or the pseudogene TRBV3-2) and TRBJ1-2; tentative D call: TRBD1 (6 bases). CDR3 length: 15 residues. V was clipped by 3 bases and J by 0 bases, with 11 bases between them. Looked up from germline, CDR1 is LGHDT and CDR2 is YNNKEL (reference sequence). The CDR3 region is CASSQGDTANYGYTF. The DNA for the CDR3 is TGTGCCAGCAGCCAGGGGGACACCGCTAACTATGGCTACACCTTC.

The CDR3 DNA follows: TGCGCCAGCAGACCCACTTGGGGGACATCTAACTATGGCTACACCTTC. It translates to CASRPTWGTSNYGYTF. The V gene is TRBV5-1, the J gene TRBJ1-2; a possible D gene is TRBD1 (6 bases). Trimming took off 5 bases at V and 0 bases at J, with 17 bases between the two ends. This CDR3 contains 16 residues. Germline V gives CDR1 SGHRS, CDR2 YFSETQ.

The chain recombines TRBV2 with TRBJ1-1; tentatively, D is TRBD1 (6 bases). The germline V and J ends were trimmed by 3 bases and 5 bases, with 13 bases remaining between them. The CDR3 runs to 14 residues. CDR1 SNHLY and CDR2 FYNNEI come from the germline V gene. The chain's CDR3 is CASSDSQGLTEAFF. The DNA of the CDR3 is TGTGCCAGCAGTGACTCCCAGGGGCTAACTGAAGCTTTCTTT.

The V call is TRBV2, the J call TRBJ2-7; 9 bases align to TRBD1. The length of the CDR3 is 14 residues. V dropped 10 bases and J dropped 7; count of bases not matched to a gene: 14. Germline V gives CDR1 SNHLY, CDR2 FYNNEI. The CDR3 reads CATKRDRERGEQYF. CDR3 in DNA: TGTGCCACCAAGAGGGACAGGGAGAGGGGGGAGCAGTACTTC.

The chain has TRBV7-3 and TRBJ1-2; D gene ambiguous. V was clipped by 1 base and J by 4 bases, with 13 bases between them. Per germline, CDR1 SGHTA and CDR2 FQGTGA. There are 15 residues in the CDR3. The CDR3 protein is CASSLKSGGPYGYTF. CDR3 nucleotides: TGTGCCAGCAGCTTAAAATCGGGCGGGCCCTATGGCTACACCTTC.

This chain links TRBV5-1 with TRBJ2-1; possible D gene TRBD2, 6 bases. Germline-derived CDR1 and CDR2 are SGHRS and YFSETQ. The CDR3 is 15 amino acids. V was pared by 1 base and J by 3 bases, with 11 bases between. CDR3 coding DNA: TGCGCCAGCAGCTTGAGCTTAGCGGACTACAATGAGCAGTTCTTC. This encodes CASSLSLADYNEQFF.

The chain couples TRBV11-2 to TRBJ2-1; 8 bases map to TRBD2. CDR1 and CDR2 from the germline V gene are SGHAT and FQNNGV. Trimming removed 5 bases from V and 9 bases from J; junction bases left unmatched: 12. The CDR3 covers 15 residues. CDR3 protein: CASSLEAGGHSEQFF. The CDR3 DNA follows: TGTGCCAGCAGCCTCGAGGCGGGAGGTCACAGTGAGCAGTTCTTC. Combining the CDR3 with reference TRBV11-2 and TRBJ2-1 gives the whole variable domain EAGVAQSPRYKIIEKRQSVAFWCNPISGHATLYWYQQILGQGPKLLIQFQNNGVVDDSQLPKDRFSAERLKGVDSTLKIQPAKLEDSAVYLCASSLEAGGHSEQFFGPGTRLTVL.

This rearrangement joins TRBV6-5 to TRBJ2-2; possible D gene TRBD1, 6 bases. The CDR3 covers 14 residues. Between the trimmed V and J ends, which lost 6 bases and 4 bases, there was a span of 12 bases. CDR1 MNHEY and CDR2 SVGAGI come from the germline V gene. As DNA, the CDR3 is TGTGCCAGCAGGGCAAGAGGGGGCACCGGGGAGCTGTTTTTT. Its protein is CASRARGGTGELFF.

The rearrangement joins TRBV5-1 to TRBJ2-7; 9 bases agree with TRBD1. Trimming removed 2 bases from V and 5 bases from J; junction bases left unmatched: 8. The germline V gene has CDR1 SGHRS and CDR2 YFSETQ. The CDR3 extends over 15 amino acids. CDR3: CASSLTGGAFDEQYF. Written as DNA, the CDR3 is TGCGCCAGCAGCTTAACAGGGGGCGCGTTTGACGAGCAGTACTTC.

Written as DNA, the CDR3 is TGTGCCAGCAGTCCCAGGGCGGACTCCTACGAGCAGTACTTC. Residues: CASSPRADSYEQYF. The chain has TRBV27 and TRBJ2-7; maybe TRBD1 (5 bases). V was shortened by 5 bases and J by 0 bases, with 11 bases between the two germline ends. Germline-derived CDR1 and CDR2 are MNHEY and SMNVEV (reference sequence). The CDR3 runs to 14 residues.

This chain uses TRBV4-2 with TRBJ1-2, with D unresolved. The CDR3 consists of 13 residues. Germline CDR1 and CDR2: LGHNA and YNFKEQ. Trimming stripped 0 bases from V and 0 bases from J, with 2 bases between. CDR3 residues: CASSQDTNYGYTF. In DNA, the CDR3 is TGTGCCAGCAGCCAAGATACTAACTATGGCTACACCTTC.

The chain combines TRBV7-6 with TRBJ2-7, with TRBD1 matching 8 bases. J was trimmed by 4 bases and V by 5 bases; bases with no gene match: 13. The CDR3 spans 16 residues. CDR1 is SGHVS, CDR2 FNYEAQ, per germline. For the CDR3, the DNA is TGTGCCAGCAGCCTCGACCCCACAGGGGGTCTTTACGAGCAGTACTTC. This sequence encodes CASSLDPTGGLYEQYF.

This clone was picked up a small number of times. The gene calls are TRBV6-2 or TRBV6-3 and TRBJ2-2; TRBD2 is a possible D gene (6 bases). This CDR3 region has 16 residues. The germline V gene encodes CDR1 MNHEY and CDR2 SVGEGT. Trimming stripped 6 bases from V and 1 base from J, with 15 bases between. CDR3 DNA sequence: TGTGCCAGCAGCCGTTGGGGACTCAGGAACACCGGGGAGCTGTTTTTT. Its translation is CASSRWGLRNTGELFF.

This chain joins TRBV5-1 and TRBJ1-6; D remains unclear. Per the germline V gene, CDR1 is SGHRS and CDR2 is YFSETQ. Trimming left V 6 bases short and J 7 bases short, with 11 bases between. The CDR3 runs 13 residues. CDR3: CASTNGENSPLHF. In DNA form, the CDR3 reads TGCGCCAGCACGAATGGGGAGAATTCACCCCTCCACTTT.